Shown below are 4 T cell receptor beta chains from a single sample sequenced in a study of Tregs in tolerant kidney transplant recipients. Clones were sequenced by immunoSEQ multiplex PCR, and TCRdb holds only the in-frame ones, with some missing. The repertoire holds more than 95,000 clones, almost 95% seen once, with roughly 0.63% in the top ten. The sequencing input was CD4+ T cells from blood. All receptors derive from a human donor in good health.

This sequence joins TRBV20-1 and TRBJ2-1; unclear D gene. V shed 7 bases and J shed 6 bases, with 7 bases lying between them. The CDR3 extends over 10 amino acids. Germline V gene data show CDR1 as DFQATT and CDR2 as SNEGSKA (reference sequence). The CDR3 region has the DNA TGCAGTGAAGGACGCAATGAGCAGTTCTTC. This translates into CSEGRNEQFF.

The chain joins TRBV19 to TRBJ2-2; D is perhaps TRBD1 or TRBD2 (5 bases each). Germline CDR1 and CDR2: LNHDA and SQIVND (reference sequence). CDR3 length equals 15 residues. Between the trimmed V and J ends, which lost 7 bases and 3 bases, there was a span of 15 bases. The DNA for the CDR3 is TGTGCCAGTATCGAACCCGGGACCTACACCGGGGAGCTGTTTTTT. This encodes CASIEPGTYTGELFF. The whole variable domain, remainder taken from reference TRBV19 and TRBJ2-2, is DGGITQSPKYLFRKEGQNVTLSCEQNLNHDAMYWYRQDPGQGLRLIYYSQIVNDFQKGDIAEGYSVSREKKESFPLTVTSAQKNPTAFYLCASIEPGTYTGELFFGEGSRLTVL.

The chain couples TRBV16 to TRBJ1-5; possible D gene TRBD1, 5 bases. This CDR3 region has 14 residues. CDR1 is KGHSY and CDR2 is FQNENV in the germline V gene. V lost 0 bases to trimming and J lost 7 bases, with 10 bases between them. The DNA of the CDR3 is TGTGCCAGCAGCCAATCATCGGGGGAACAGCCCCAGCATTTT. This gives the protein CASSQSSGEQPQHF.

The chain carries TRBV10-1 and TRBJ2-5, with D possibly matching TRBD1 (6 bases). This CDR3 contains 13 residues. Germline V lookup: CDR1 WNHNN, CDR2 SYGVQD (reference sequence). The V gene lost 5 bases and the J gene lost 2 bases, with 9 bases spanning the gap. DNA for the CDR3: TGCGCCAGCAGTCGGACAGTGCAAGAGACCCAGTACTTC. Translating gives CASSRTVQETQYF.